This T cell receptor beta chain was obtained from a study of control samples from healthy donors and cancer patients. Germline CDR1 and CDR2: MNHEY and SVGAGI. The V and J ends lost 6 bases and 0 bases, in that order; junction bases with no gene match: 0. The CDR3 is 15 residues long. This clone has just a few counts. This sample includes further DNA sequences coding for the same CDR3. This table comes from immunoSEQ multiplex PCR, and its TCRdb copy is limited to in-frame clones, with some not included. The table lists around 120,000 clones, approximately 94% of them singletons. This chain uses TRBV6-5 with TRBJ2-6; 9 positions match TRBD1. Sequencing input: blood. This TCR was recovered from a young man in good health. CDR3 coding DNA: TGTGCCAGCAGGACAGGGGGCTCTGGGGCCAACGTCCTGACTTTC. Its translation is CASRTGGSGANVLTF.